This passage covers 4 T cell receptor beta chains from one sample sequenced in a study. TCRdb re-called the 5' RACE reads through MiXCR, storing one row per CDR3 protein. Among about 11,000 distinct CDR3 sequences, roughly half were seen once, and the ten largest hold around an eighth. Source material: tumor-infiltrating naive CD4+ T cells sorted from the breast tumor. Subset meaning: naive CD4+ T cells, CD4+CD45RA+CD25-. The receptors here all came from a female donor with breast cancer.

The chain uses TRBV6-2 or TRBV6-3 and TRBJ2-7; 7 nucleotides match TRBD2. J lost 5 bases, V lost 4 bases, and 2 bases had no gene match. This CDR3 has 12 residues. Germline V lookup: CDR1 MNHEY, CDR2 SVGEGT. The CDR3 loop is CASSSAGDEQYV. For the CDR3, the DNA is TGTGCCAGCAGTTCTGCGGGAGACGAGCAGTACGTC.

As to this clonotype: The junction differs from germline at one of its ends, possibly a read error. The chain is built from TRBV7-9 and TRBJ2-1; no clear D gene. CDR1 SEHNR and CDR2 FQNEAQ come from the germline V gene (reference sequence). This CDR3 region has 15 residues. CDR3 sequence (DNA): TGTGCCAGCAGCTTGCAGAGTCCTGCCTACAATGAGCAGTCCTTC. This encodes CASSLQSPAYNEQSF.

The rearrangement joins TRBV4-1 to TRBJ2-1, with 7 positions matching TRBD2. There are 17 residues in the CDR3. Germline loops: CDR1 MGHRA, CDR2 YSYEKL. Unmatched junction bases numbered 18, after V lost 5 bases and J lost 8 bases. CDR3 residues: CASSAPYERREIDEQFF. Written as DNA, the CDR3 is TGCGCCAGCAGCGCGCCCTACGAGCGGCGGGAGATCGATGAGCAGTTCTTC.

In nucleotides, the CDR3 is TGTGCCAGCAGACCTCCGGGACAGGGGAACTATGGCTACACCTTC. Translated: CASRPPGQGNYGYTF. The V gene is TRBV5-4, the J gene TRBJ1-2; 10 nucleotides agree with TRBD1. The CDR3 spans 15 residues. V lost 5 bases and J lost 2; bases outside the gene matches: 6. CDR1 and CDR2 from the germline V gene are SGHNT and YYREEE (reference sequence).